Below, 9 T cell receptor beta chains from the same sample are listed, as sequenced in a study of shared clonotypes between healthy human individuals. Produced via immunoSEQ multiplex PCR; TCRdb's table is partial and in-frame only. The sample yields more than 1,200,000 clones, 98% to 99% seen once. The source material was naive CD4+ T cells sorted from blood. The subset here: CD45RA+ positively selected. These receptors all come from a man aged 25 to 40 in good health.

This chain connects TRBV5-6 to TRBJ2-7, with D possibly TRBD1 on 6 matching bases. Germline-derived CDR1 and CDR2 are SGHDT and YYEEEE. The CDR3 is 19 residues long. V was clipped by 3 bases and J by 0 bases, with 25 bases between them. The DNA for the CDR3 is TGTGCCAGCAGCTCAAATCTCTATGGACAGACCACCTACTCCTACGAGCAGTACTTC. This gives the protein CASSSNLYGQTTYSYEQYF.

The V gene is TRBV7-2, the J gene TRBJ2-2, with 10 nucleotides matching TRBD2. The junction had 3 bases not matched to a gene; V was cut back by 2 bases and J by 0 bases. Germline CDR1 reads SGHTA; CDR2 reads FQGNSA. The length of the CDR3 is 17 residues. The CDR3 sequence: CASSLPSGRPNTGELFF. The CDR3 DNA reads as TGTGCCAGCAGCTTACCTAGCGGGAGACCGAACACCGGGGAGCTGTTTTTT.

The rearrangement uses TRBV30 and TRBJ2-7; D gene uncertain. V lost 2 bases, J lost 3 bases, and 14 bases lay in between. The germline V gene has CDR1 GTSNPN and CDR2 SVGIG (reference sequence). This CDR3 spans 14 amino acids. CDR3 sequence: CAWSPDDIYYEQYF. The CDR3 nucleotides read TGTGCCTGGAGTCCGGACGATATTTACTACGAGCAGTACTTC. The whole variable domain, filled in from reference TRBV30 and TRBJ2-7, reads SQTIHQWPATLVQPVGSPLSLECTVEGTSNPNLYWYRQAAGRGLQLLFYSVGIGQISSEVPQNLSASRPQDRQFILSSKKLLLSDSGFYLCAWSPDDIYYEQYFGPGTRLTVT.

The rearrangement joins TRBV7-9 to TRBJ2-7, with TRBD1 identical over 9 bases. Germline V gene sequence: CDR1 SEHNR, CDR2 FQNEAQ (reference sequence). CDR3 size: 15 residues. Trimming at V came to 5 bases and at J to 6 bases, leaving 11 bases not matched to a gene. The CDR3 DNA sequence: TGTGCCAGCAGCACCCCGGGACAGGGCGTACCCGAGCAGTACTTC. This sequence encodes CASSTPGQGVPEQYF.

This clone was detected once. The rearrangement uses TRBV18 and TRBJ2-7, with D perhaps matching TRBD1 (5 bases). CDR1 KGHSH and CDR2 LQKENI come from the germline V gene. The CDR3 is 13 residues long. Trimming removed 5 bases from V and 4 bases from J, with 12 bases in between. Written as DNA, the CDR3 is TGTGCCAGCTCAGGACAACACAGATACGAGCAGTACTTC. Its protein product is CASSGQHRYEQYF.

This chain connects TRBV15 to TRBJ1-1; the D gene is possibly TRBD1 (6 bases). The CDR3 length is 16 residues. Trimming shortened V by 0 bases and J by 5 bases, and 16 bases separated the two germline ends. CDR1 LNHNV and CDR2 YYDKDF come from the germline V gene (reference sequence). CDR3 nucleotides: TGTGCCACCAGCAGAGATCCTTTTCCAGGGGAAACTGAAGCTTTCTTT. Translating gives CATSRDPFPGETEAFF.

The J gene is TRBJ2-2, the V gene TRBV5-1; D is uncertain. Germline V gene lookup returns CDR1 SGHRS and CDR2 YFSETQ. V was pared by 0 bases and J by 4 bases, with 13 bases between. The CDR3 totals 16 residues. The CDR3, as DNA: TGCGCCAGCAGCTTGGGAGCCCTCTTAGGCACCGGGGAGCTGTTTTTT. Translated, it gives CASSLGALLGTGELFF.

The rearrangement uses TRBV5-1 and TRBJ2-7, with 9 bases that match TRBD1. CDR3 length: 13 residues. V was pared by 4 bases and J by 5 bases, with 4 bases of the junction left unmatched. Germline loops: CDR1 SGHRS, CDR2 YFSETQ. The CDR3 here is CASSAGQGDEQYF. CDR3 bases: TGCGCCAGCAGCGCGGGACAGGGAGACGAGCAGTACTTC.

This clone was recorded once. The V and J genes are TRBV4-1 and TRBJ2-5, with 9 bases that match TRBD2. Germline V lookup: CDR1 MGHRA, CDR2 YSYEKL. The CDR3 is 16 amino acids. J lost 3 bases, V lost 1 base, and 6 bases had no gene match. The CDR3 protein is CASSQAFRLAEETQYF. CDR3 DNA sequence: TGCGCCAGCAGCCAAGCATTCCGACTAGCGGAAGAGACCCAGTACTTC.